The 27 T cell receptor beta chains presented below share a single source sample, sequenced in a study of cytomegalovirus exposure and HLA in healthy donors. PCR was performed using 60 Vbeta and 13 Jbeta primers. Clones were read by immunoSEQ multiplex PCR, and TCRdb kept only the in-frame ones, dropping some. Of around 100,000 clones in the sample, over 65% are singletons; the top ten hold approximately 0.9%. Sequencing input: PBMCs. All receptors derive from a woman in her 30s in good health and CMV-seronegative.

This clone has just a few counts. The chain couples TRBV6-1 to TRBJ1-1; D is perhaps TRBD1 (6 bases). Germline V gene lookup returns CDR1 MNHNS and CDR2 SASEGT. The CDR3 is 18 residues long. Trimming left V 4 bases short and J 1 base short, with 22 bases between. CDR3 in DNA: TGTGCCAGCAGTGCGCGGGCGCGTTGGGACACGGAGAACACTGAAGCTTTCTTT. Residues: CASSARARWDTENTEAFF.

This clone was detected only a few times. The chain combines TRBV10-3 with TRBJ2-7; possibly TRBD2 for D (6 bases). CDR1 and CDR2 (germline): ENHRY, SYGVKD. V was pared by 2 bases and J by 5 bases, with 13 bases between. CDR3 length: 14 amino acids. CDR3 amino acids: CAISEPAGGHEQYF. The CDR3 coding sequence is TGTGCCATCAGTGAGCCCGCCGGGGGACACGAGCAGTACTTC.

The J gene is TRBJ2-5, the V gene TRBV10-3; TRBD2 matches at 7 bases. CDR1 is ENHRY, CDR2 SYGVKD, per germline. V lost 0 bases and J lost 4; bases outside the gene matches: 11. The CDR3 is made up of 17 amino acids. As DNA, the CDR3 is TGTGCCATCAGTGAGTCGATGCGGGGGTATGCGGGAGAGACCCAGTACTTC. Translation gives CAISESMRGYAGETQYF.

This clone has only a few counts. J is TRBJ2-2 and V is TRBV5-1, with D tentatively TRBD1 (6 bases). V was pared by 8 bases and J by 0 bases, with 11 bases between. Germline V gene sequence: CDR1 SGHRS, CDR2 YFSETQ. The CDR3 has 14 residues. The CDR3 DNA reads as TGCGCCAGTACCGGGACACCGAACACCGGGGAGCTGTTTTTT. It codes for CASTGTPNTGELFF. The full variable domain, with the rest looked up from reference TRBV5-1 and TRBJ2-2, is KAGVTQTPRYLIKTRGQQVTLSCSPISGHRSVSWYQQTPGQGLQFLFEYFSETQRNKGNFPGRFSGRQFSNSRSEMNVSTLELGDSALYLCASTGTPNTGELFFGEGSRLTVL.

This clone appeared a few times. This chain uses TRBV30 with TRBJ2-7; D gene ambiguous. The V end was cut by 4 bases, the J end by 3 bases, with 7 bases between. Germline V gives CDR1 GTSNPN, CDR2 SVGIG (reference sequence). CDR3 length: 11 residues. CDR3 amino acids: CAWKKSYEQYF. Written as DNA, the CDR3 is TGTGCCTGGAAAAAGAGCTACGAGCAGTACTTC.

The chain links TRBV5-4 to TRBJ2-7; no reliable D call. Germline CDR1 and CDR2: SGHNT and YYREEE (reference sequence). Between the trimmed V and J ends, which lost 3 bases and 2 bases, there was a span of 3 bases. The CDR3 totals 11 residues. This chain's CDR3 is CASSSTYEQYF. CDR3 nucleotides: TGTGCCAGCAGCTCAACCTACGAGCAGTACTTC.

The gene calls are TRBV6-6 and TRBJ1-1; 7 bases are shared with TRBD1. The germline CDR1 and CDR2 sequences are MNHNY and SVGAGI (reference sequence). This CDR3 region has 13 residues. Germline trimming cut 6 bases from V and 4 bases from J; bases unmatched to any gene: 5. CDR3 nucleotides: TGTGCCAGCAGGCGACAGGGCAGCACTGAAGCTTTCTTT. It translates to CASRRQGSTEAFF.

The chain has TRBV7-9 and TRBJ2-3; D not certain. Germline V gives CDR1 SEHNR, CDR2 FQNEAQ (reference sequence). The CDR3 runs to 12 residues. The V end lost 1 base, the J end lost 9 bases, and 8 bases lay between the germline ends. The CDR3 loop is CASSLDELTQYF. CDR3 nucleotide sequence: TGTGCCAGCAGCTTAGACGAGTTAACGCAGTATTTT.

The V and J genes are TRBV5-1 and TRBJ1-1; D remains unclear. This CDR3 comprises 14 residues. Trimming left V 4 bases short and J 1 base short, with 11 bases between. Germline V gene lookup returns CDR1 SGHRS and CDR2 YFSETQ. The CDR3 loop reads CASSHGSGNTEAFF. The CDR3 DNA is TGCGCCAGCAGCCATGGTTCAGGGAACACTGAAGCTTTCTTT.

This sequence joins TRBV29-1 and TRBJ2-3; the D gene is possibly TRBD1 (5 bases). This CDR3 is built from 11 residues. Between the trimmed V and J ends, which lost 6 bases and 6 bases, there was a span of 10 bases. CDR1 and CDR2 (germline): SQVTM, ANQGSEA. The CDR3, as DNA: TGCAGCGTAACACGACAGGATACGCAGTATTTT. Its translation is CSVTRQDTQYF.

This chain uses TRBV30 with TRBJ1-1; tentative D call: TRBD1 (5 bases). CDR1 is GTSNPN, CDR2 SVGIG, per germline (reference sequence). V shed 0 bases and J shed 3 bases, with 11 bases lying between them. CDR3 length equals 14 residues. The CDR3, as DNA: TGTGCCTGGAGTGTCCAGGGTTTGGACACTGAAGCTTTCTTT. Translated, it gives CAWSVQGLDTEAFF.

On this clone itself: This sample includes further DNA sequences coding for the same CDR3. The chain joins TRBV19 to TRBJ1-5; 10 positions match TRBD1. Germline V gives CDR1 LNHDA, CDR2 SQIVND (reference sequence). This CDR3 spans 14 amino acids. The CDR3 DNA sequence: TGTGCAAGCTCCGGGACAGGGGGCAATCAGCCCCAGCATTTT. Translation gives CASSGTGGNQPQHF.

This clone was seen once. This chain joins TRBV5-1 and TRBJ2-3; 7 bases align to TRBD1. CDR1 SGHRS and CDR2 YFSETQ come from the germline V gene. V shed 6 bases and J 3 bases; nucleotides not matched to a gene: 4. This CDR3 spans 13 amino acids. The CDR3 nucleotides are TGCGCCAGCAACTCACAGGGGACAGATACGCAGTATTTT. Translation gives CASNSQGTDTQYF.

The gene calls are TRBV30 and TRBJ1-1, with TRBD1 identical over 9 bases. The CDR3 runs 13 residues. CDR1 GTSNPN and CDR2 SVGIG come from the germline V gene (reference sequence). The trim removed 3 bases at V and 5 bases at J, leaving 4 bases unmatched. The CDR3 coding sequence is TGTGCCTGGAGACAGGGGGCGATAACTGAAGCTTTCTTT. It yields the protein CAWRQGAITEAFF.

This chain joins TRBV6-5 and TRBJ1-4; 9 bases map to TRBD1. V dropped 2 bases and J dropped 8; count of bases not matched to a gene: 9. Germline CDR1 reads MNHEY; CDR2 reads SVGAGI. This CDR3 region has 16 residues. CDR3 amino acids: CASSYQPGQGREKLFF. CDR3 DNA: TGTGCCAGCAGTTACCAACCGGGACAGGGTCGGGAAAAACTGTTTTTT.

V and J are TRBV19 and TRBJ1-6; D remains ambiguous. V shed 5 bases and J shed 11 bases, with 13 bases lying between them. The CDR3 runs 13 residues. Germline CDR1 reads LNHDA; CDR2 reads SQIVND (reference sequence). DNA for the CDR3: TGTGCCAGTAGTTCAGGAGGGTTTCCACCCCTCCACTTT. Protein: CASSSGGFPPLHF.

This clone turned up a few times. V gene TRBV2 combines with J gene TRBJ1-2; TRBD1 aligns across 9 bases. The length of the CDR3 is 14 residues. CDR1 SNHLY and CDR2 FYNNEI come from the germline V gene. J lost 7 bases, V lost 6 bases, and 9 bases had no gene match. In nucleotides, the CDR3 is TGTGCCAGCAGCCCTAAGACAGGGGGAGGTGGCTACACCTTC. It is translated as CASSPKTGGGGYTF.

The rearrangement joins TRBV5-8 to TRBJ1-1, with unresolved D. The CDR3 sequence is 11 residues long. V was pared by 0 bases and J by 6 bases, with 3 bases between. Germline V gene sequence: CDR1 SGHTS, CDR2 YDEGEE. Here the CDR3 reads CASSLGAEAFF. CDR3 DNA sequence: TGTGCCAGCAGCTTGGGAGCTGAAGCTTTCTTT.

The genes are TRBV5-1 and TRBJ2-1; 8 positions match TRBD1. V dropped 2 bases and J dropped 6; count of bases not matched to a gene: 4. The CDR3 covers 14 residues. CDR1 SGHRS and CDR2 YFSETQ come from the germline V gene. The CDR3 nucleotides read TGCGCCAGCAGCTTCGGACAGGGCGGCAATGAGCAGTTCTTC. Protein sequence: CASSFGQGGNEQFF.

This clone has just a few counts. CDR3 in amino acids: CASSLYLNTEAFF. CDR3 in DNA: TGTGCCAGCAGCTTGTATCTGAACACTGAAGCTTTCTTT. V usage is TRBV5-6 and J usage is TRBJ1-1; no clear D gene. Germline CDR1 and CDR2: SGHDT and YYEEEE. The CDR3 covers 13 residues. V was clipped by 1 base and J by 0 bases, with 4 bases between them.

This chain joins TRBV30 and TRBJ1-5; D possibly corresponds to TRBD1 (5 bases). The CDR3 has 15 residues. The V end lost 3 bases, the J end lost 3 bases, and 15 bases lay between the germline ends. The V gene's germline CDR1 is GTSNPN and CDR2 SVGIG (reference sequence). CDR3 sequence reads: CAWSAGLSPNQPQHF. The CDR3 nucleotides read TGTGCCTGGAGCGCAGGGCTTAGTCCCAATCAGCCCCAGCATTTT. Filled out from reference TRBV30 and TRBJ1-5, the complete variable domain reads SQTIHQWPATLVQPVGSPLSLECTVEGTSNPNLYWYRQAAGRGLQLLFYSVGIGQISSEVPQNLSASRPQDRQFILSSKKLLLSDSGFYLCAWSAGLSPNQPQHFGDGTRLSIL.

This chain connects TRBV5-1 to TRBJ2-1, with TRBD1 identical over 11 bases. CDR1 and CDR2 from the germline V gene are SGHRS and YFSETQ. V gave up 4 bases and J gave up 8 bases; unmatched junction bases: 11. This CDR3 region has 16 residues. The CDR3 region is CASSEGTGGKPYEQFF. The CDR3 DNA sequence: TGCGCCAGCAGCGAAGGGACAGGGGGTAAACCCTATGAGCAGTTCTTC.

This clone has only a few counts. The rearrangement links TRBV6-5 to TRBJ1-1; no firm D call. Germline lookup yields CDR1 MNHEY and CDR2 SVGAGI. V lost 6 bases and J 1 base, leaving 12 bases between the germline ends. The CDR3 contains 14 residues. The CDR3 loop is CASRVDLSNTEAFF. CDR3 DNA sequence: TGTGCCAGCAGGGTAGATCTTTCGAACACTGAAGCTTTCTTT.

CDR3 DNA: TGTGCCAGCAGTCTAATTACAGCAAACACTGAAGCTTTCTTT. Residues: CASSLITANTEAFF. The chain carries TRBV13 and TRBJ1-1, with D unclear. The germline gives CDR1 PRHDT, CDR2 FYEKMQ (reference sequence). V dropped 6 bases and J dropped 2 bases, with 13 bases sitting between them. The CDR3 is 14 residues long. The complete variable domain, with remaining parts taken from reference TRBV13 and TRBJ1-1, reads AAGVIQSPRHLIKEKRETATLKCYPIPRHDTVYWYQQGPGQDPQFLISFYEKMQSDKGSIPDRFSAQQFSDYHSELNMSSLELGDSALYFCASSLITANTEAFFGQGTRLTVV.

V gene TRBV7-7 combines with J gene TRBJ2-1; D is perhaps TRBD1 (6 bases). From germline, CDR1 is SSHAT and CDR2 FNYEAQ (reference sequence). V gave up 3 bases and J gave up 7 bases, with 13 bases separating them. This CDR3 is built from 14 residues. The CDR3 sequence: CASSFGQQGNEQFF. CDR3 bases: TGTGCCAGCAGCTTCGGACAGCAGGGGAATGAGCAGTTCTTC.

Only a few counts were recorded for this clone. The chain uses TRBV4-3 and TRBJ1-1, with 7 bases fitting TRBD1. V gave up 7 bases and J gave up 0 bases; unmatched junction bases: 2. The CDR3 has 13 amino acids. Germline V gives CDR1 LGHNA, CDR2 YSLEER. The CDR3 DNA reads TGCGCCAGCAAGGGACAGCTGAACACTGAAGCTTTCTTT. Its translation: CASKGQLNTEAFF.

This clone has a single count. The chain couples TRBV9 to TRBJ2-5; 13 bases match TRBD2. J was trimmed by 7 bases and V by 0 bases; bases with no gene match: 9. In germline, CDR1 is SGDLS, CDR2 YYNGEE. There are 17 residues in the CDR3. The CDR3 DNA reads TGTGCCAGCAGCGTAGCCCCCCTGACTAGCGGGGGGTCGACCCAGTACTTC. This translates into CASSVAPLTSGGSTQYF.